What follows are 13 T cell receptor beta chains derived from one specimen sequenced in a study of cytomegalovirus exposure and HLA in healthy donors. The PCR ran on 60 Vbeta and 13 Jbeta primers. TCRdb's table, derived via immunoSEQ multiplex PCR, lists solely in-frame clones and lacks some. Found here are about 180,000 clones, around 83% of them singletons; the top ten hold more than 0.95%. Material: PBMCs. The receptors were gathered from a girl aged 2-9 years in good health and CMV-seropositive.

This clone has more than one count but fewer than ten. The V call is TRBV9, the J call TRBJ1-2; D not certain. V was cut by 5 bases and J by 4 bases, with 21 bases left in between. From germline, CDR1 is SGDLS and CDR2 YYNGEE. The CDR3 loop spans 16 amino acids. This CDR3 is CASSANIGRESYGYTF. Here the CDR3 DNA reads TGTGCCAGCAGTGCAAACATCGGACGGGAGTCCTATGGCTACACCTTC.

The chain recombines TRBV5-1 with TRBJ2-1; D is ambiguous. V was shortened by 2 bases and J by 4 bases, with 10 bases between the two germline ends. The CDR3 loop spans 14 amino acids. Germline CDR1 and CDR2: SGHRS and YFSETQ. This CDR3 reads CASSLESLYNEQFF. The CDR3 DNA reads TGCGCCAGCAGCTTAGAAAGCCTATACAATGAGCAGTTCTTC.

The rearrangement uses TRBV18 and TRBJ2-7; TRBD1 matches 7 bases. Germline V gene lookup returns CDR1 KGHSH and CDR2 LQKENI. There are 11 residues in the CDR3. The ends lost 3 bases at V and 12 bases at J; junction bases unmatched: 5. The CDR3 bases are TGTGCCAGCTCACCGGGGACAGATCGGTACTTC. It translates to CASSPGTDRYF.

The chain recombines TRBV27 with TRBJ2-1; TRBD2 might be the D (5 bases). The V gene's germline CDR1 is MNHEY and CDR2 SMNVEV (reference sequence). This CDR3 has 16 amino acids. Trimming pared 8 bases from V and 10 bases from J, leaving 27 bases between. The CDR3: CASGVYGRLNHPEQFF. In DNA, the CDR3 is TGTGCCAGCGGAGTTTACGGCAGACTAAATCACCCGGAGCAGTTCTTC.

The chain recombines TRBV27 with TRBJ2-1; TRBD1 matches 7 bases. This CDR3 region has 14 residues. Germline V gene data show CDR1 as MNHEY and CDR2 as SMNVEV (reference sequence). V lost 7 bases and J lost 5; bases outside the gene matches: 8. In DNA, the CDR3 is TGTGCCAGCAAAACGGGACAGAAAGACAATGAGCAGTTCTTC. It translates to CASKTGQKDNEQFF.

This rearrangement joins TRBV5-1 to TRBJ2-5; TRBD2 matches 9 bases. There are 15 residues in the CDR3. Trimming at V came to 4 bases and at J to 4 bases, leaving 8 bases not matched to a gene. Germline V lookup: CDR1 SGHRS, CDR2 YFSETQ. This chain's CDR3 is CASSARLAAGETQYF. The CDR3 DNA is TGCGCCAGCAGCGCGAGACTAGCGGCAGGAGAGACCCAGTACTTC. The whole variable domain, filled in from reference TRBV5-1 and TRBJ2-5, reads KAGVTQTPRYLIKTRGQQVTLSCSPISGHRSVSWYQQTPGQGLQFLFEYFSETQRNKGNFPGRFSGRQFSNSRSEMNVSTLELGDSALYLCASSARLAAGETQYFGPGTRLLVL.

The V gene is TRBV30, the J gene TRBJ1-4, with D perhaps TRBD1 (5 bases). Germline values: CDR1 GTSNPN, CDR2 SVGIG (reference sequence). Between the trimmed V and J ends, which lost 8 bases and 3 bases, there was a span of 19 bases. This CDR3 comprises 15 residues. CDR3 amino acids: CARGERSGANEKLFF. The CDR3 nucleotides read TGTGCCCGGGGGGAGAGGTCGGGAGCTAATGAAAAACTGTTTTTT.

The chain carries TRBV28 and TRBJ1-2; maybe TRBD1 (6 bases). V was clipped by 3 bases and J by 4 bases, with 12 bases between them. Germline CDR1 and CDR2: MDHEN and SYDVKM. The CDR3 has 14 amino acids. The CDR3 region has the DNA TGTGCCAGCAGTTTCCGCAGGGGCTTCTATGGCTACACCTTC. Encoded protein: CASSFRRGFYGYTF.

This chain joins TRBV18 and TRBJ2-1; 9 positions match TRBD2. Germline V gene lookup returns CDR1 KGHSH and CDR2 LQKENI. This CDR3 comprises 16 residues. V shed 2 bases and J 2 bases; nucleotides not matched to a gene: 4. The CDR3 sequence: CASSPWGGGAYNEQFF. The CDR3 nucleotides are TGTGCCAGCTCACCATGGGGCGGGGGGGCCTACAATGAGCAGTTCTTC. Drawing the rest from reference TRBV18 and TRBJ2-1, the complete variable domain is NAGVMQNPRHLVRRRGQEARLRCSPMKGHSHVYWYRQLPEEGLKFMVYLQKENIIDESGMPKERFSAEFPKEGPSILRIQQVVRGDSAAYFCASSPWGGGAYNEQFFGPGTRLTVL.

The chain recombines TRBV5-1 with TRBJ1-2; D gene uncertain. V was clipped by 0 bases and J by 3 bases, with 9 bases between them. The CDR3 spans 14 residues. Germline V CDR1 and CDR2: SGHRS, YFSETQ. CDR3 coding DNA: TGCGCCAGCAGCTTGGGAGCGGGTGACTATGGCTACACCTTC. Translation: CASSLGAGDYGYTF.

The gene calls are TRBV7-8 and TRBJ1-2; 7 nucleotides line up with TRBD1. Germline lookup yields CDR1 SGHVS and CDR2 FQNEAQ. The CDR3 length is 16 residues. V lost 0 bases to trimming and J lost 3 bases; unmatched junction nucleotides: 7. The CDR3 here is CASSLARTGLYYGYTF. DNA for the CDR3: TGTGCCAGCAGCTTAGCCCGGACAGGACTTTACTATGGCTACACCTTC.

The rearrangement uses TRBV28 and TRBJ1-2; 9 positions agree with TRBD1. Germline V gene lookup returns CDR1 MDHEN and CDR2 SYDVKM. V lost 2 bases and J lost 7; bases outside the gene matches: 8. There are 15 residues in the CDR3. CDR3 loop: CASSLLTGGARGYTF. The CDR3 DNA reads TGTGCCAGCAGTTTACTAACAGGGGGCGCTCGTGGCTACACCTTC.

This sequence joins TRBV4-1 and TRBJ2-1; 7 bases match TRBD2. Trimming removed 1 base from V and 1 base from J; junction bases left unmatched: 1. Germline V gene data show CDR1 as MGHRA and CDR2 as YSYEKL. The CDR3 runs to 15 residues. The CDR3 sequence is CASSQGRESYNEQFF. CDR3 bases: TGCGCCAGCAGCCAAGGGCGGGAGTCCTACAATGAGCAGTTCTTC.